Listed below are T cell receptor beta chains from one sample, sequenced in a study of T cell repertoires in cytomegalovirus infection. TCRdb reanalysed the reads using MiXCR and keeps one entry per CDR3 protein. The table shows about 320,000 distinct CDR3 sequences, with more than 9% occurring only once. Sequencing was carried out using PBMCs. These receptors were collected from a human donor in good health (CMV status not recorded). Some clones in this sample may be carry-over from other donors' samples. The CDR3 runs from the conserved cysteine through the conserved F or W. Each record gives: clone size, D gene, V gene, J gene, CDR3 DNA, CDR3 protein. The D gene is left open where the match is weak. Expanded clones get a size class; other rows say once, few or many, or leave the size out.

size: many; D: TRBD1; V: TRBV25-1; J: TRBJ2-5; DNA: TGTGCCAGCAGTCCGGGACAGGGGATTCAAGAGACCCAGTACTTC; CDR3: CASSPGQGIQETQYF
size: many; D: .; V: TRBV12-3/TRBV12-4; J: TRBJ2-7; DNA: TGTGCCAGCAGCCCCAGGGGGGGCTACGAGCAGTACTTC; CDR3: CASSPRGGYEQYF
size: .; D: TRBD2; V: TRBV6-6; J: TRBJ2-3; DNA: TGTGCCAGCAGTTACTCCGGACTAGCGGGGGGGGCCGGGACGCAGTATTTT; CDR3: CASSYSGLAGGAGTQYF
size: many; D: .; V: TRBV29-1; J: TRBJ2-7; DNA: TGCGCCACCAAGTCAGGGGCCTACGAGCAGTACTTC; CDR3: CATKSGAYEQYF
size: .; D: .; V: TRBV20-1; J: TRBJ2-3; DNA: TGCAGTGCTACCCGGGACGAAGAGGCAGATACGCAGTATTTT; CDR3: CSATRDEEADTQYF
size: few; D: .; V: TRBV11-2; J: TRBJ1-5; DNA: TGTGCCAGCAGCCAAGCTGGCAGGGTCGGCGGGAGGGGGCAGCCCCAGCATTTT; CDR3: CASSQAGRVGGRGQPQHF
size: many; D: .; V: TRBV7-8; J: TRBJ2-2; DNA: TGTGCCAGCAGAGGGGCGGGCGGGACCGGGGAGCTGTTTTTT; CDR3: CASRGAGGTGELFF
size: .; D: TRBD1; V: TRBV7-9; J: TRBJ1-1; DNA: TGTGCCAGCAGTCACTTACAGGGGTACGGGAACACTGAAGCTTTCTTT; CDR3: CASSHLQGYGNTEAFF
size: many; D: .; V: TRBV5-1; J: TRBJ2-7; DNA: TGCGCCAGCAGCTCTCCAACGGTACGCGGTCGGTACGAGCAGTACTTC; CDR3: CASSSPTVRGRYEQYF
size: many; D: .; V: TRBV11-2; J: TRBJ2-5; DNA: TGTGCCAGCAGCCCCATTGAGACCCAGTACTTC; CDR3: CASSPIETQYF
size: .; D: .; V: TRBV28; J: TRBJ2-7; DNA: TGTGCCAGCAGTCAGGGTAATGCCTACGAGCAGTACTTC; CDR3: CASSQGNAYEQYF
size: few; D: TRBD1; V: TRBV6-4; J: TRBJ1-6; DNA: TGTGCCAGCAGTGAAAACAGGGGGCGATCACCCCTCCACTTT; CDR3: CASSENRGRSPLHF
size: many; D: .; V: TRBV7-2; J: TRBJ1-4; DNA: TGTGCCAGCAGCTTAGCCTTCCCTGGGGAAAAACTGTTTTTT; CDR3: CASSLAFPGEKLFF
size: .; D: .; V: TRBV6-2/TRBV6-3; J: TRBJ2-7; DNA: TGTGCCAGCACCCCGACTAGACTCTACGAGCAGTACTTC; CDR3: CASTPTRLYEQYF
size: many; D: TRBD1; V: TRBV7-2; J: TRBJ1-1; DNA: TGTGCCAGCAGCTCGGACAGGGGGGGCACTGAAGCTTTCTTT; CDR3: CASSSDRGGTEAFF
size: few; D: .; V: TRBV18; J: TRBJ2-7; DNA: TGTGCCAGCTCAAACTCCCGGGGGGCTCAGACCTACGAGCAGTACTTC; CDR3: CASSNSRGAQTYEQYF
size: many; D: .; V: TRBV7-9; J: TRBJ2-3; DNA: TGTGCCAGCAGCTTAGCTAGCCGCACAGATACGCAGTATTTT; CDR3: CASSLASRTDTQYF
size: few; D: .; V: TRBV12-3/TRBV12-4; J: TRBJ2-7; DNA: TGTGCCAGCAGTTTATCCGTGGGAAGCTACGAGCAGTACTTC; CDR3: CASSLSVGSYEQYF
size: many; D: TRBD1; V: TRBV7-2; J: TRBJ1-4; DNA: TGTGCCAGCAGCCCCGGACAGGGAGCTAATGAAAAACTGTTTTTT; CDR3: CASSPGQGANEKLFF
size: .; D: .; V: TRBV11-2; J: TRBJ1-2; DNA: TGTGCCAGCAGCTTACGGTCAGGGGTTAACTATGGCTACACCTTC; CDR3: CASSLRSGVNYGYTF
size: .; D: TRBD1; V: TRBV6-5; J: TRBJ2-7; DNA: TGTGCCAGCACGCTGGACAGGGAGCAGTACTTC; CDR3: CASTLDREQYF
size: many; D: TRBD2; V: TRBV11-3; J: TRBJ2-1; DNA: TGTGCCAGCAGCTCCGGACTAGGGGTTCGAGGCAATGAGCAGTTCTTC; CDR3: CASSSGLGVRGNEQFF
size: .; D: .; V: TRBV12-3/TRBV12-4; J: TRBJ1-2; DNA: TGTGCCAGCAGTTTAAATGCACAGTATGGCTACACCTTC; CDR3: CASSLNAQYGYTF
size: many; D: .; V: TRBV7-9; J: TRBJ2-7; DNA: TGTGCCAGCAGCTTAGTTTTCGGCGACGAGCAGTACTTC; CDR3: CASSLVFGDEQYF
size: many; D: TRBD2; V: TRBV12-3/TRBV12-4; J: TRBJ2-7; DNA: TGTGCCAGCAGTTTCATAGGTAGCGGGGGAATGAGCTCCTACGAGCAGTACTTC; CDR3: CASSFIGSGGMSSYEQYF
size: .; D: .; V: TRBV6-5; J: TRBJ2-7; DNA: TGTGCCAGCAAAGAGGCAGGCTCCTACGAGCAGTACTTC; CDR3: CASKEAGSYEQYF
size: .; D: .; V: TRBV20-1; J: TRBJ1-4; DNA: TGCAGTGCTAGTTACACAGGACAGCCGGGAAAACTGTTTTTT; CDR3: CSASYTGQPGKLFF
size: many; D: .; V: TRBV7-2; J: TRBJ2-3; DNA: TGTGCCAGCAGCATAAGAGGGTCCCCAGATACGCAGTATTTT; CDR3: CASSIRGSPDTQYF
size: few; D: .; V: TRBV4-2; J: TRBJ2-2; DNA: TGTGCCAGCAGCCAAGATGGGAGATACACCGGGGAGCTGTTTTTT; CDR3: CASSQDGRYTGELFF
size: many; D: TRBD1; V: TRBV28; J: TRBJ2-1; DNA: TGTGCCAGCAGCCACCGCGACAGGGTAAAACAGCGTAAGCAGTTCTTC; CDR3: CASSHRDRVKQRKQFF
size: .; D: TRBD1; V: TRBV27; J: TRBJ1-4; DNA: TGTGCCAGCAGGCAACAGGGGTGGAGTGAAAAACTGTTTTTT; CDR3: CASRQQGWSEKLFF
size: many; D: TRBD1; V: TRBV7-2; J: TRBJ1-4; DNA: TGTGCCAGCAGCTTAGCCGCAGGGGGGAGGAAACTGTTTTTT; CDR3: CASSLAAGGRKLFF
size: .; D: TRBD1; V: TRBV18; J: TRBJ2-7; DNA: TGTGCCAGCTCACCTTCGGGACAGGATCGGTACGAGCAGTACTTC; CDR3: CASSPSGQDRYEQYF
size: many; D: TRBD2; V: TRBV7-2; J: TRBJ2-7; DNA: TGTGCCAGCACTAAGACTAGCGGGGAAACCTACGAGCAGTACTTC; CDR3: CASTKTSGETYEQYF
size: many; D: .; V: TRBV7-2; J: TRBJ1-1; DNA: TGTGCCAGCAGCCATACGGGGGGAGGCACTGAAGCTTTCTTT; CDR3: CASSHTGGGTEAFF
size: .; D: TRBD1; V: TRBV7-9; J: TRBJ2-7; DNA: TGTGCCAGCAGTCCACCCGGGACAGGGACGGACGAGCAGTACTTC; CDR3: CASSPPGTGTDEQYF
size: many; D: TRBD1; V: TRBV7-6; J: TRBJ2-7; DNA: TGTGCCAGCCCTGGACAGGCTGCCTACGAGCAGTACTTC; CDR3: CASPGQAAYEQYF
size: many; D: .; V: TRBV4-3; J: TRBJ1-2; DNA: TGTGCCAGCAGCCAAGCGGGGGGCTATGGCTACACCTTC; CDR3: CASSQAGGYGYTF
size: .; D: .; V: TRBV7-2; J: TRBJ1-1; DNA: TGTGCCAGCAGCTTAGAGTCTCCCAGGGACACTGAAGCTTTCTTT; CDR3: CASSLESPRDTEAFF
size: .; D: .; V: TRBV6-2/TRBV6-3; J: TRBJ2-1; DNA: TGTGCCAGCATGAGGGGGGCGCCGAACAATGAGCAGTTCTTC; CDR3: CASMRGAPNNEQFF
size: few; D: .; V: TRBV20-1; J: TRBJ1-2; DNA: TGCAGTGCTAGTAAGGGGTGGAACTATGGCTACACCTTC; CDR3: CSASKGWNYGYTF